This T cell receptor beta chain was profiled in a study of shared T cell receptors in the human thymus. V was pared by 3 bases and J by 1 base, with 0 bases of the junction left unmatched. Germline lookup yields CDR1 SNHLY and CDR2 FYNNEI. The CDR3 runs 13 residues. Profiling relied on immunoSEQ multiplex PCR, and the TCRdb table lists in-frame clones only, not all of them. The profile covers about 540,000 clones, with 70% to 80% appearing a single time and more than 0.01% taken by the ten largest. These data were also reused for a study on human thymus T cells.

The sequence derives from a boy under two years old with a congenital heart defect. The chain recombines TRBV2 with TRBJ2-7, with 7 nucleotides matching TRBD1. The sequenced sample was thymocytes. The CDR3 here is CASSEDRSYEQYF. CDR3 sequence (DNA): TGTGCCAGCAGTGAGGACAGGTCCTACGAGCAGTACTTC. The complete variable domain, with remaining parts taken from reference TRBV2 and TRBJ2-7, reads EPEVTQTPSHQVTQMGQEVILRCVPISNHLYFYWYRQILGQKVEFLVSFYNNEISEKSEIFDDQFSVERPDGSNFTLKIRSTKLEDSAMYFCASSEDRSYEQYFGPGTRLTVT.